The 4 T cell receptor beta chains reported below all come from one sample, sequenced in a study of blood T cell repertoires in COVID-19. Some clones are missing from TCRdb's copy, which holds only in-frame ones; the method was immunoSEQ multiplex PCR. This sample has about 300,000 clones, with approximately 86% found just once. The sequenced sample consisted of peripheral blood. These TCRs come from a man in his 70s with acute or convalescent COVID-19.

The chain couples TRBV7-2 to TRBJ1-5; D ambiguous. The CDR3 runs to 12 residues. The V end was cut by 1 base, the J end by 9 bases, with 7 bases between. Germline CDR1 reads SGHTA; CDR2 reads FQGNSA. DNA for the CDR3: TGTGCCAGCAGCTTAGATCCGGGGCCCCAGCATTTT. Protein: CASSLDPGPQHF.

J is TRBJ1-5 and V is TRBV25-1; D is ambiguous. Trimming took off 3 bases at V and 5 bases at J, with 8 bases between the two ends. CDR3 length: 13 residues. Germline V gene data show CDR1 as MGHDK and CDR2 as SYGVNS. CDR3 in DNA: TGTGCCAGCAGTGAGGTGGGCGATCAGCCCCAGCATTTT. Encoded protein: CASSEVGDQPQHF.

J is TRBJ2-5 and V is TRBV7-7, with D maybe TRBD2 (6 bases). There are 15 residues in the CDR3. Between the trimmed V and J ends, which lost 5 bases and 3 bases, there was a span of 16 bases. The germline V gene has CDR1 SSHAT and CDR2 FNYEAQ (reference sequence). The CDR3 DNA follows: TGTGCCAGCAGCCCCGGGGTCCGGGGGAAAGAGACCCAGTACTTC. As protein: CASSPGVRGKETQYF.

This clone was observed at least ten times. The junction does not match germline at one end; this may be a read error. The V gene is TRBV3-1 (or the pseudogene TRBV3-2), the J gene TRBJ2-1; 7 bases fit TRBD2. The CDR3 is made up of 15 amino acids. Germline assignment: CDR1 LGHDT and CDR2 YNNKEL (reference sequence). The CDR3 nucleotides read TGTGCCAGCAGCCATAGCCTGGAGAGGGCTAGCGGCCGAGTCTTC. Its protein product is CASSHSLERASGRVF.